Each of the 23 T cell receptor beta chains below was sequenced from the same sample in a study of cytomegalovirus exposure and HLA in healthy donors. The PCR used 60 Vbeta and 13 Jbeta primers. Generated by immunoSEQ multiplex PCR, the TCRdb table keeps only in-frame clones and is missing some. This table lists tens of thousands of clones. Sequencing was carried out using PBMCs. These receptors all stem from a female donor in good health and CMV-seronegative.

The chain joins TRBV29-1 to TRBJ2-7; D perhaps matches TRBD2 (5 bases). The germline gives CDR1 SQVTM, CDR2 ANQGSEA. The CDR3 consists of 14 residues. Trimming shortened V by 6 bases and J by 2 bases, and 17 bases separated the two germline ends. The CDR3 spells CSVAREISAYEQYF. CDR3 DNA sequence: TGCAGCGTCGCCCGGGAAATAAGTGCCTACGAGCAGTACTTC.

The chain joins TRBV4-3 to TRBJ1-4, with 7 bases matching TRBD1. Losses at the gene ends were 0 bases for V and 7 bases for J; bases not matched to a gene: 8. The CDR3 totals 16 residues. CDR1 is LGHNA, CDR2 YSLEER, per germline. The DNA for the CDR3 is TGCGCCAGCAGCCAAGATAGCAACCAGGGGGGTGAAAAACTGTTTTTT. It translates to CASSQDSNQGGEKLFF.

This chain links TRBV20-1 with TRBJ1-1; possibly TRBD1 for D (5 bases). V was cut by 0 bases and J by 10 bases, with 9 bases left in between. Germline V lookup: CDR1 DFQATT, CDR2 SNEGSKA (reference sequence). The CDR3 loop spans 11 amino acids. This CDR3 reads CSARDRRGAFF. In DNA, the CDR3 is TGCAGTGCTAGAGACAGGAGGGGAGCTTTCTTT.

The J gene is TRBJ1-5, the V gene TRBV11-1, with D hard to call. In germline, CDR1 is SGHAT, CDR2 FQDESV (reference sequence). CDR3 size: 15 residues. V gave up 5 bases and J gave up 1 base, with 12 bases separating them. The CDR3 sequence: CASSIMGGSNQPQHF. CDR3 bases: TGTGCCAGCAGCATTATGGGAGGGAGCAATCAGCCCCAGCATTTT.

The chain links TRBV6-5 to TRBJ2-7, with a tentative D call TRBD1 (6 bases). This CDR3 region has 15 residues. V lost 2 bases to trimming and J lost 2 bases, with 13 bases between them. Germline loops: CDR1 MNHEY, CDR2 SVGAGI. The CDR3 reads CASSYGPGVAYEQYF. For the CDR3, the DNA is TGTGCCAGCAGTTACGGGCCAGGGGTTGCCTACGAGCAGTACTTC.

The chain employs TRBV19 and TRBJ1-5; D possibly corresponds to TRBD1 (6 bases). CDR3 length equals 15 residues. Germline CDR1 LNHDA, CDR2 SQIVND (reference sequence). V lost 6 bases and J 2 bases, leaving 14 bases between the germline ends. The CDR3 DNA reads TGTGCCAGTAGAGATAAACCAGGGGGCAATCAGCCCCAGCATTTT. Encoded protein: CASRDKPGGNQPQHF.

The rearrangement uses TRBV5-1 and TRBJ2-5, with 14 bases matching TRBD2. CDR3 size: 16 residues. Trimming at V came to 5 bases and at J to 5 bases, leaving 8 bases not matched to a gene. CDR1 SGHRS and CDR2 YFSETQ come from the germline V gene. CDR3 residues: CASSSLTSGGAETQYF. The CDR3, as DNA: TGCGCCAGCAGTTCCCTGACTAGCGGGGGGGCGGAGACCCAGTACTTC.

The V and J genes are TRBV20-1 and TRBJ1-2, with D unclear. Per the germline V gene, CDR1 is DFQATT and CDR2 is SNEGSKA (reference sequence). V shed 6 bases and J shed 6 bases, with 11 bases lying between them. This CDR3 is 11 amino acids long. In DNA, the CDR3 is TGCAGTGCCAGACGTTCCGATGGCTACACCTTC. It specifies CSARRSDGYTF.

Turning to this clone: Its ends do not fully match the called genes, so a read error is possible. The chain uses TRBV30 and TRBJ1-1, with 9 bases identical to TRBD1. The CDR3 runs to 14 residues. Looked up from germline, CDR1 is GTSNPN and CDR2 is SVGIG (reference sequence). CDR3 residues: CAVRGQGLNTEDFF. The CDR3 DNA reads TGTGCCGTAAGGGGACAGGGTCTGAACACTGAAGATTTCTTT.

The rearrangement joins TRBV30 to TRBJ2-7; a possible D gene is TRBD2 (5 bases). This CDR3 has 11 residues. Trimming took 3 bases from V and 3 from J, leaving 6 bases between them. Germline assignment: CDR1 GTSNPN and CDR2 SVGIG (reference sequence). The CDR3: CAWSEGYEQYF. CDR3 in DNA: TGTGCCTGGAGCGAGGGCTACGAGCAGTACTTC.

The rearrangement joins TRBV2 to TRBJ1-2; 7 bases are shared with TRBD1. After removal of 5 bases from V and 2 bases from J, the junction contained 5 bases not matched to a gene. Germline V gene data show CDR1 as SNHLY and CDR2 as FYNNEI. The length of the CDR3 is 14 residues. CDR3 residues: CASSNRGPNYGYTF. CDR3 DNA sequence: TGTGCCAGCAGTAACAGGGGCCCAAACTATGGCTACACCTTC.

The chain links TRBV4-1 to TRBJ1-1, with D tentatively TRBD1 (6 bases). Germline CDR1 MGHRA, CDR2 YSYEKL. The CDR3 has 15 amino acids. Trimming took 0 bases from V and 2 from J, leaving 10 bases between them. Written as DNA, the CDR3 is TGCGCCAGCAGCCAAGATTCCAGGGGAAACACTGAAGCTTTCTTT. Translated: CASSQDSRGNTEAFF.

CDR3 amino acids: CASSLGRTGLYEQYF. The CDR3 DNA reads as TGTGCCAGCAGCCTGGGGCGGACAGGACTGTACGAGCAGTACTTC. This chain uses TRBV4-2 with TRBJ2-7, with TRBD1 identical over 7 bases. The CDR3 spans 15 residues. CDR1 LGHNA and CDR2 YNFKEQ come from the germline V gene. The trim removed 4 bases at V and 4 bases at J, leaving 10 bases unmatched.

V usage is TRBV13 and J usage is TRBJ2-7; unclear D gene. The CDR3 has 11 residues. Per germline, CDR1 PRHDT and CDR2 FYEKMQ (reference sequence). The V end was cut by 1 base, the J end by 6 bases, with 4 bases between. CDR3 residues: CASSLAGEQYF. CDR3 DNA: TGTGCCAGCAGCTTAGCAGGCGAGCAGTACTTC.

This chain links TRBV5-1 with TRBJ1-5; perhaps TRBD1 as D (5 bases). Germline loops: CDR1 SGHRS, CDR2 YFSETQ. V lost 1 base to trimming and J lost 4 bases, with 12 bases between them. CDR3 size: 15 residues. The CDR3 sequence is CASSLSWGVNQPQHF. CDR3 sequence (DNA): TGCGCCAGCAGCTTGAGTTGGGGCGTTAATCAGCCCCAGCATTTT.

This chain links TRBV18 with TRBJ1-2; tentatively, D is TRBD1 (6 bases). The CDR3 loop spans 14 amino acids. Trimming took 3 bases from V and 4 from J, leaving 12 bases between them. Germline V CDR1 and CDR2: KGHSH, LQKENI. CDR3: CASSPDRSSYGYTF. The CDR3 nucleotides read TGTGCCAGCTCACCCGACAGGAGTTCCTATGGCTACACCTTC.

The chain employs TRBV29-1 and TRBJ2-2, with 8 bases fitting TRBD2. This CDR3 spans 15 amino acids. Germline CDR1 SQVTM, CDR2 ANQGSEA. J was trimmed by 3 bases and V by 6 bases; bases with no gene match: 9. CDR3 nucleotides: TGCAGCGTAGGAGCGGGAGCGGGGGACACCGGGGAGCTGTTTTTT. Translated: CSVGAGAGDTGELFF.

The CDR3 region is CASSFSSTFSYEQYF. In nucleotides, the CDR3 is TGTGCCAGCAGCTTCTCGTCTACTTTCTCCTACGAGCAGTACTTC. The V gene is TRBV5-6, the J gene TRBJ2-7; no clear D gene. Germline lookup yields CDR1 SGHDT and CDR2 YYEEEE. The CDR3 has 15 residues. Trimming removed 2 bases at V and 0 bases at J, with 12 bases between. Together with reference TRBV5-6 and TRBJ2-7, the CDR3 gives the full variable domain: DAGVTQSPTHLIKTRGQQVTLRCSPKSGHDTVSWYQQALGQGPQFIFQYYEEEERQRGNFPDRFSGHQFPNYSSELNVNALLLGDSALYLCASSFSSTFSYEQYFGPGTRLTVT.

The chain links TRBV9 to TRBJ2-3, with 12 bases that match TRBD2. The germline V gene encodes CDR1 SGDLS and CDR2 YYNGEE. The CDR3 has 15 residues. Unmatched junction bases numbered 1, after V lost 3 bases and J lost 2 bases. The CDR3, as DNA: TGTGCCAGCAGCGGACTAGCGGGGGACACAGATACGCAGTATTTT. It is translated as CASSGLAGDTDTQYF.

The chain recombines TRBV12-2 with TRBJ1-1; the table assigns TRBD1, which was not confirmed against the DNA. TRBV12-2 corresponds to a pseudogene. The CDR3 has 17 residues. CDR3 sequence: CASRLGRGTGENTEAFF. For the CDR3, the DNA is TGTGCAAGTCGCTTAGGAAGGGGGACAGGGGAGAACACTGAAGCTTTCTTT.

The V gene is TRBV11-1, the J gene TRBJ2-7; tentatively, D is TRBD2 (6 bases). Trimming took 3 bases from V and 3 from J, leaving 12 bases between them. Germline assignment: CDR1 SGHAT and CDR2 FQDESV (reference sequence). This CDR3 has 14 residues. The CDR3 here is CASSFAEGFYEQYF. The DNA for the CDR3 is TGTGCCAGCAGCTTTGCGGAGGGCTTCTACGAGCAGTACTTC.

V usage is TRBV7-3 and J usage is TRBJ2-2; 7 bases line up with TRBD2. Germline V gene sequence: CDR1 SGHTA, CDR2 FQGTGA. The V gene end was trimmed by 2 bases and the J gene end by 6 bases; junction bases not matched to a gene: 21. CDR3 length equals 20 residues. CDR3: CASSLALNFTVGRGAGELFF. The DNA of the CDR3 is TGTGCCAGCAGCTTAGCCCTGAACTTCACGGTCGGACGGGGGGCCGGGGAGCTGTTTTTT.

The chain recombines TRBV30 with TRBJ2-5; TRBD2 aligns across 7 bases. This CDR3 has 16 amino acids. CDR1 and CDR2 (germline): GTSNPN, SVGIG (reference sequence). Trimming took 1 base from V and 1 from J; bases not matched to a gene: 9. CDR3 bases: TGTGCCTGGAGTGAAGGGGCTAGCGGCCTCCAAGAGACCCAGTACTTC. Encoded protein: CAWSEGASGLQETQYF.